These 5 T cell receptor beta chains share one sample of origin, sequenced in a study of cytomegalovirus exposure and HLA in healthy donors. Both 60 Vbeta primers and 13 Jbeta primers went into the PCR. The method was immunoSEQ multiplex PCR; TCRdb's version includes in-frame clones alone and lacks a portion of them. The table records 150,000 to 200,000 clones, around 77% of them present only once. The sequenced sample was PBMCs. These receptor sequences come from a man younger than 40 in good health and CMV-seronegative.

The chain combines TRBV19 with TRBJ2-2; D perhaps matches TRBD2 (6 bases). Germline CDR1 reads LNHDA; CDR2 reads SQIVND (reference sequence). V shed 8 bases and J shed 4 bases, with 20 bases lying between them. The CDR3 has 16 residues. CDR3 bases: TGTGCCAGTGAGGAGGGCGTCGGAGAAACCACCGGGGAGCTGTTTTTT. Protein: CASEEGVGETTGELFF.

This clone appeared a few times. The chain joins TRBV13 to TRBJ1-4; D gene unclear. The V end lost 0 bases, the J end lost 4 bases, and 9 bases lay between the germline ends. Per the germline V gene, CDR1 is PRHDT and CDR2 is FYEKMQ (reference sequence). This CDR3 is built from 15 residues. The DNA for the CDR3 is TGTGCCAGCAGCTTAGGTTACATATTTAATGAAAAACTGTTTTTT. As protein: CASSLGYIFNEKLFF.

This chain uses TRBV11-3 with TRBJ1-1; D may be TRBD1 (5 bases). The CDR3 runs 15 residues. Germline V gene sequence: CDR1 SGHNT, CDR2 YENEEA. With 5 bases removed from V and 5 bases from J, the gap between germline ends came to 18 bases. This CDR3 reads CASSLTSRGETEAFF. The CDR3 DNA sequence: TGTGCCAGCAGCCTGACTTCCCGGGGGGAGACTGAAGCTTTCTTT.

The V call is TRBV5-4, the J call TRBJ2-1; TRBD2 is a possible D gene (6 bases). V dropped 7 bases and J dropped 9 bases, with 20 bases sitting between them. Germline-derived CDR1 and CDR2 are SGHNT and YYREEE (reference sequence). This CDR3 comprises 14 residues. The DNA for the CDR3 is TGTGCCAGCGGGGATGCGGGGACTTTTGTTGAGCAGTTCTTC. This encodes CASGDAGTFVEQFF.

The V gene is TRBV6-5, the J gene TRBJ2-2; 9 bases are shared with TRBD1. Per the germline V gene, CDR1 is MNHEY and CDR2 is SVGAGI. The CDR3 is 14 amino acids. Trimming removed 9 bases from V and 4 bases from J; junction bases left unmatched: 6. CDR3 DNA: TGTGCCAGTCGACAGGGGGAAGGCACCGGGGAGCTGTTTTTT. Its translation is CASRQGEGTGELFF.